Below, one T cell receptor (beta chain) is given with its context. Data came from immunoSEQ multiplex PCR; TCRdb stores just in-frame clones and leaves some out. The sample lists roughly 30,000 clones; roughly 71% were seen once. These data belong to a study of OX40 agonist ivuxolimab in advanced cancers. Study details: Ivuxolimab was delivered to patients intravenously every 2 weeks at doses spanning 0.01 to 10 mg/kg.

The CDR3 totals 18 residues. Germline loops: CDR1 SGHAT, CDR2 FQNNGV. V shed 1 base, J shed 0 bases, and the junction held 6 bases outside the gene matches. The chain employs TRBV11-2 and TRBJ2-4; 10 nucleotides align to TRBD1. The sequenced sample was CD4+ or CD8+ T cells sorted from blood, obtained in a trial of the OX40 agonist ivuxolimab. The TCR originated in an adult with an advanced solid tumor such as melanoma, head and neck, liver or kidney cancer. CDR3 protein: CASSLGRQGAGAKNIQYF. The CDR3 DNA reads TGTGCCAGCAGCTTAGGACGACAGGGGGCAGGAGCCAAAAACATTCAGTACTTC.